This record looks at one T cell receptor beta chain sequence and its context. Its specificity is unknown. This sample stems from a study of T cells in Graves' hyperthyroidism and ophthalmopathy. Study-wide findings and caveats: Expanded thyroid clonotypes (above 0.001) were mostly also found in blood.

Using RNA transcripts as the source, TCR beta CDR3 regions were amplified. The TCR CDR3 was amplified in a first-round RT-PCR using the HTBI primer set. TCRdb reanalysed the multiplex PCR reads using MiXCR and keeps one entry per CDR3 protein. The table shows more than 600,000 distinct CDR3 sequences, with about 15% occurring only once. Hyperthyroidism of Graves' type that showed no ophthalmopathy progression within 18 months was stable. Diagnostic decisions used clinical symptoms, serum thyroxine and TRAb, thyroid ultrasound and orbital computed tomography. V shed 3 bases and J 2 bases; nucleotides not matched to a gene: 6. The CDR3 is 14 residues long. Germline V gene sequence: CDR1 SQVTM, CDR2 ANQGSEA.

The TCR sequence derives from a young man with Graves' hyperthyroidism. The V and J genes are TRBV29-1 and TRBJ1-1; TRBD1 aligns across 7 bases. Sequencing was done on a sample of blood. The DNA of the CDR3 is TGCAGCGTTGACGTCAGGGGGACCAACACTGAAGCTTTCTTT. Its protein is CSVDVRGTNTEAFF.